These 32 T cell receptor beta chains were all obtained from the same sample, sequenced in a study of CD8+ T cells in alopecia areata. Documented treatment: oral pan-JAK inhibitor, 5-10 mg twice daily. Extracted from the samples, RNA was reverse transcribed into cDNA to serve as the sequencing template. TCRdb's copy holds only in-frame clones and misses some; the assay was immunoSEQ multiplex PCR. The sample contains under 250,000 clones, 50% to 70% of which appear only once. The sequences come from CD4+ T cells sorted from blood, collected at week 4, from a patient treated with tofacitinib. The receptors stem from a human donor with alopecia areata.

The genes are TRBV7-9 and TRBJ2-3; possible D gene TRBD2, 5 bases. Trimming pared 3 bases from V and 2 bases from J, leaving 12 bases between. The CDR3 is 15 amino acids. In germline, CDR1 is SEHNR, CDR2 FQNEAQ (reference sequence). The CDR3 sequence: CASSFVLDLTDTQYF. CDR3 coding DNA: TGTGCCAGCAGCTTTGTACTAGATCTCACAGATACGCAGTATTTT.

The V and J genes are TRBV15 and TRBJ2-2; the D is unclear. Looked up from germline, CDR1 is LNHNV and CDR2 is YYDKDF (reference sequence). With 5 bases removed from V and 7 bases from J, the gap between germline ends came to 20 bases. The length of the CDR3 is 16 residues. The CDR3 here is CATSRRNRGSVGELFF. The CDR3 DNA is TGTGCCACCAGCCGGCGTAATCGAGGTTCGGTCGGGGAGCTGTTTTTT.

J is TRBJ2-7 and V is TRBV4-3; a possible D gene is TRBD1 (7 bases). The germline V gene encodes CDR1 LGHNA and CDR2 YSLEER. The V gene lost 0 bases and the J gene lost 3 bases, with 15 bases spanning the gap. CDR3 size: 16 residues. In DNA form, the CDR3 reads TGCGCCAGCAGCCAAGACGTCCAGGGGGGTCGCTACGAGCAGTACTTC. Its translation: CASSQDVQGGRYEQYF.

This rearrangement joins TRBV27 to TRBJ1-4, with TRBD1 matching 8 bases. Germline loops: CDR1 MNHEY, CDR2 SMNVEV (reference sequence). V lost 8 bases and J lost 11; bases outside the gene matches: 10. This CDR3 spans 13 amino acids. The CDR3 protein is CASSSGGAEKLFF. The CDR3 DNA sequence: TGTGCCAGCTCTTCAGGGGGCGCGGAGAAACTGTTTTTT.

This clone was recorded a few times. V is TRBV28 and J is TRBJ2-3, with 9 bases aligning to TRBD2. The V segment lost 5 bases and the J segment 5 bases; nucleotides outside the gene matches: 5. The CDR3 has 14 residues. The germline CDR1 and CDR2 sequences are MDHEN and SYDVKM. This CDR3 is CASSASGDKDTQYF. CDR3 DNA sequence: TGTGCCAGCAGTGCTAGCGGGGATAAAGATACGCAGTATTTT. The full variable domain, its missing parts supplied by reference TRBV28 and TRBJ2-3, is DVKVTQSSRYLVKRTGEKVFLECVQDMDHENMFWYRQDPGLGLRLIYFSYDVKMKEKGDIPEGYSVSREKKERFSLILESASTNQTSMYLCASSASGDKDTQYFGPGTRLTVL.

This clone was seen many times. V usage is TRBV29-1 and J usage is TRBJ2-5; D gene unclear. The CDR3 has 13 residues. Trimming left V 1 base short and J 5 bases short, with 11 bases between. Germline lookup yields CDR1 SQVTM and CDR2 ANQGSEA. CDR3: CSVEAPQAETQYF. The CDR3 DNA sequence: TGCAGCGTTGAAGCGCCCCAGGCGGAGACCCAGTACTTC.

This clone was seen once. Other DNA sequences within the sample encode an identical CDR3. The chain joins TRBV30 to TRBJ1-1; a weak D match, TRBD1 (5 bases). V was clipped by 0 bases and J by 7 bases, with 6 bases between them. This CDR3 has 11 amino acids. From germline, CDR1 is GTSNPN and CDR2 SVGIG (reference sequence). The CDR3 coding sequence is TGTGCCTGGAGTGTGGGGGGTGAAGCTTTCTTT. Translated, it gives CAWSVGGEAFF.

The gene calls are TRBV30 and TRBJ2-3; D ambiguous. The CDR3 is made up of 11 amino acids. CDR1 is GTSNPN, CDR2 SVGIG, per germline (reference sequence). CDR3 coding DNA: TGTGCTAGATCTCACACAGATACGCAGTATTTT. Its protein product is CARSHTDTQYF.

The table lists this clone with a few counts. The chain uses TRBV10-3 and TRBJ1-2; no clear D gene. The CDR3 is 14 amino acids. Germline values: CDR1 ENHRY, CDR2 SYGVKD. The ends were cut back, 2 bases at V and 2 bases at J, with 9 bases in the middle. The DNA for the CDR3 is TGTGCCATCAGTGAGACACAGAGAAACTATGGCTACACCTTC. Its protein product is CAISETQRNYGYTF.

This chain uses TRBV10-2 with TRBJ1-1, with a weak D call TRBD1 (5 bases). V was shortened by 3 bases and J by 6 bases, with 14 bases between the two germline ends. The germline CDR1 and CDR2 sequences are WSHSY and SAAADI. This CDR3 is 14 amino acids long. The CDR3 is CASSDEGDFAEAFF. Here the CDR3 DNA reads TGCGCCAGCAGTGATGAAGGGGACTTCGCTGAAGCTTTCTTT.

This sequence joins TRBV29-1 and TRBJ1-2, with D uncertain. The V end lost 5 bases, the J end lost 5 bases, and 15 bases lay between the germline ends. From germline, CDR1 is SQVTM and CDR2 ANQGSEA. There are 13 residues in the CDR3. The CDR3 protein is CSVRENGVYGYTF. For the CDR3, the DNA is TGCAGCGTTCGGGAGAACGGGGTTTATGGCTACACCTTC.

The V gene is TRBV30, the J gene TRBJ2-4, with 7 bases lining up with TRBD2. The junction had 1 base not matched to a gene; V was cut back by 1 base and J by 1 base. Germline V lookup: CDR1 GTSNPN, CDR2 SVGIG (reference sequence). The CDR3 has 14 residues. This CDR3 is CAWSAGGAKNIQYF. DNA for the CDR3: TGTGCCTGGAGTGCCGGGGGGGCCAAAAACATTCAGTACTTC.

The chain links TRBV7-2 to TRBJ2-1; a possible D gene is TRBD1 (6 bases). The CDR3 spans 13 residues. Trimming removed 3 bases at V and 8 bases at J, with 11 bases between. In germline, CDR1 is SGHTA, CDR2 FQGNSA. CDR3 sequence: CASSFTGLHEQFF. The DNA for the CDR3 is TGTGCCAGCAGCTTCACAGGGCTGCATGAGCAGTTCTTC.

This clone appeared a single time. The chain recombines TRBV2 with TRBJ1-2; D unclear. Germline V CDR1 and CDR2: SNHLY, FYNNEI. CDR3 length equals 11 residues. The V end was cut by 8 bases, the J end by 5 bases, with 9 bases between. The CDR3 reads CASQNGYGYTF. The DNA of the CDR3 is TGTGCCAGCCAGAATGGATATGGCTACACCTTC.

CDR3 region: CASSSNQGASTEAFF. CDR3 DNA sequence: TGTGCCAGCAGCTCAAACCAGGGGGCCTCCACTGAAGCTTTCTTT. V gene TRBV5-6 combines with J gene TRBJ1-1, with 8 positions matching TRBD1. The germline V gene encodes CDR1 SGHDT and CDR2 YYEEEE. The ends lost 3 bases at V and 4 bases at J; junction bases unmatched: 8. The CDR3 sequence is 15 residues long. Full variable domain (missing parts from reference TRBV5-6 and TRBJ1-1): DAGVTQSPTHLIKTRGQQVTLRCSPKSGHDTVSWYQQALGQGPQFIFQYYEEEERQRGNFPDRFSGHQFPNYSSELNVNALLLGDSALYLCASSSNQGASTEAFFGQGTRLTVV.

This clone showed up just a few times. The V gene is TRBV29-1, the J gene TRBJ1-4; D unresolved. V lost 5 bases and J 8 bases, leaving 15 bases between the germline ends. The CDR3 extends over 13 amino acids. Germline assignment: CDR1 SQVTM and CDR2 ANQGSEA. CDR3 region: CSVLDPRGEKLFF. CDR3 coding DNA: TGCAGCGTTCTGGACCCCAGAGGGGAAAAACTGTTTTTT.

The CDR3 nucleotides read TGTGCCAGCAGCACGCCGGGCTCCAATAACTATGGCTACACCTTC. Protein: CASSTPGSNNYGYTF. This chain uses TRBV7-2 with TRBJ1-2; D remains ambiguous. CDR3 size: 15 residues. The germline V and J ends were trimmed by 5 bases and 1 base, with 14 bases remaining between them. Germline loops: CDR1 SGHTA, CDR2 FQGNSA.

V usage is TRBV21-1 and J usage is TRBJ1-5. TRBV21-1 is given as a pseudogene. The CDR3 is 14 amino acids. The CDR3: CASSKWGVNQPQHF. The CDR3 DNA sequence: TGTGCCAGCAGCAAATGGGGGGTTAATCAGCCCCAGCATTTT.

The chain uses TRBV7-9 and TRBJ1-6; D not resolved. The CDR3 totals 13 residues. Trimming removed 1 base at V and 10 bases at J, with 8 bases between. In germline, CDR1 is SEHNR, CDR2 FQNEAQ (reference sequence). The CDR3 loop is CASSLVRDSPLHF. As DNA, the CDR3 is TGTGCCAGCAGCTTAGTTAGAGACTCACCCCTCCACTTT.

The CDR3 nucleotides read TGTGCCAGCAGTGAGTCGAGAAATTCACCCCTCCACTTT. Amino acid sequence: CASSESRNSPLHF. The chain is built from TRBV6-4 and TRBJ1-6, with D hard to call. The CDR3 consists of 13 residues. With 3 bases removed from V and 7 bases from J, the gap between germline ends came to 7 bases. CDR1 and CDR2 (germline): MRHNA, SNTAGT.

This chain joins TRBV4-3 and TRBJ1-6; 9 bases fit TRBD1. After removal of 4 bases from V and 8 bases from J, the junction contained 9 bases not matched to a gene. CDR3 length equals 16 residues. Germline V CDR1 and CDR2: LGHNA, YSLEER. CDR3 amino acids: CASSLRDRVSDSPLHF. The CDR3 bases are TGCGCCAGCAGCCTCCGGGACAGGGTCTCGGATTCACCCCTCCACTTT.

This chain links TRBV29-1 with TRBJ2-1; 10 bases align to TRBD1. Germline CDR1 reads SQVTM; CDR2 reads ANQGSEA. The CDR3 has 12 amino acids. V shed 8 bases and J 8 bases; nucleotides not matched to a gene: 6. CDR3 loop: CSSGQGIYEQFF. CDR3 sequence (DNA): TGCAGCTCGGGACAGGGGATCTATGAGCAGTTCTTC.

This clone was seen only a few times. The chain uses TRBV2 and TRBJ2-3; D not certain. The CDR3 totals 16 residues. Germline assignment: CDR1 SNHLY and CDR2 FYNNEI. Trimming took off 3 bases at V and 8 bases at J, with 21 bases between the two ends. CDR3 amino acids: CASSEIWSDLKSTQYF. The DNA of the CDR3 is TGTGCCAGCAGTGAGATTTGGAGCGATCTCAAATCTACGCAGTATTTT.

The rearrangement joins TRBV29-1 to TRBJ1-1, with a possible D match to TRBD1 (5 bases). The CDR3 has 11 residues. Germline loops: CDR1 SQVTM, CDR2 ANQGSEA. V gave up 2 bases and J gave up 8 bases, with 9 bases separating them. CDR3 residues: CSVEQGREAFF. The CDR3 coding sequence is TGCAGCGTTGAACAGGGCCGCGAAGCTTTCTTT.

The J gene is TRBJ2-6, the V gene TRBV4-3; D is perhaps TRBD2 (5 bases). Germline assignment: CDR1 LGHNA and CDR2 YSLEER. The V end lost 0 bases, the J end lost 0 bases, and 9 bases lay between the germline ends. This CDR3 region has 17 residues. CDR3 loop: CASSQDYDYSGANVLTF. DNA for the CDR3: TGCGCCAGCAGCCAAGATTACGACTACTCTGGGGCCAACGTCCTGACTTTC.

CDR3 loop: CASRQVNEQFF. The CDR3 DNA follows: TGTGCCAGCAGACAGGTCAATGAGCAGTTCTTC. The chain links TRBV27 to TRBJ2-1; weak D call: TRBD1 (5 bases). The CDR3 is made up of 11 amino acids. Looked up from germline, CDR1 is MNHEY and CDR2 is SMNVEV (reference sequence). Trimming shortened V by 6 bases and J by 6 bases, and 6 bases separated the two germline ends.

J is TRBJ1-2 and V is TRBV29-1; D unclear. Trimming took 3 bases from V and 8 from J, leaving 10 bases between them. This CDR3 is built from 11 residues. Per the germline V gene, CDR1 is SQVTM and CDR2 is ANQGSEA. The CDR3 DNA reads as TGCAGCGTTGACAACAGATCAGGCTACACCTTC. It encodes CSVDNRSGYTF. The full variable domain, its missing parts supplied by reference TRBV29-1 and TRBJ1-2, is SAVISQKPSRDICQRGTSLTIQCQVDSQVTMMFWYRQQPGQSLTLIATANQGSEATYESGFVIDKFPISRPNLTFSTLTVSNMSPEDSSIYLCSVDNRSGYTFGSGTRLTVV.

The chain couples TRBV5-1 to TRBJ2-5, with D perhaps TRBD1 or TRBD2 (6 bases each). Germline CDR1 and CDR2: SGHRS and YFSETQ. CDR3 length: 15 amino acids. Trimming pared 0 bases from V and 5 bases from J, leaving 14 bases between. The CDR3 DNA is TGCGCCAGCAGCTTGGCCTTGGGGGGCGCGGAGACCCAGTACTTC. Amino acids: CASSLALGGAETQYF. Full variable domain (outside the CDR3, taken from reference TRBV5-1 and TRBJ2-5): KAGVTQTPRYLIKTRGQQVTLSCSPISGHRSVSWYQQTPGQGLQFLFEYFSETQRNKGNFPGRFSGRQFSNSRSEMNVSTLELGDSALYLCASSLALGGAETQYFGPGTRLLVL.

This clone was found a few times. The chain is built from TRBV9 and TRBJ1-3; D unresolved. Germline lookup yields CDR1 SGDLS and CDR2 YYNGEE. CDR3 length: 16 amino acids. V lost 0 bases and J 2 bases, leaving 12 bases between the germline ends. CDR3 nucleotide sequence: TGTGCCAGCAGCGTAGTCCCAGAAGCTGCTGGAAACACCATATATTTT. The encoded protein is CASSVVPEAAGNTIYF.

The V and J genes are TRBV29-1 and TRBJ1-2; D remains unclear. V shed 7 bases and J shed 4 bases, with 13 bases lying between them. CDR1 SQVTM and CDR2 ANQGSEA come from the germline V gene. The CDR3 runs 12 residues. CDR3 DNA sequence: TGCAGCGGGCGCGAGCCGCCCTATGGCTACACCTTC. Encoded protein: CSGREPPYGYTF.

The rearrangement links TRBV4-3 to TRBJ2-2, with D unclear. The germline CDR1 and CDR2 sequences are LGHNA and YSLEER. Between the trimmed V and J ends, which lost 0 bases and 4 bases, there was a span of 6 bases. The CDR3 is made up of 14 amino acids. The CDR3 nucleotides are TGCGCCAGCAGCCAAGAACTAATCACCGGGGAGCTGTTTTTT. Translating it yields CASSQELITGELFF.

This chain joins TRBV5-6 and TRBJ2-3; weak D call: TRBD1 (6 bases). CDR3 length: 16 residues. V was trimmed by 4 bases and J by 0 bases, leaving 15 bases between them. Germline-derived CDR1 and CDR2 are SGHDT and YYEEEE. The CDR3 is CASSQITGRSTDTQYF. In nucleotides, the CDR3 is TGTGCCAGCAGCCAAATAACAGGGAGAAGCACAGATACGCAGTATTTT.